A selection of T cell receptor beta chains follows, all from one sample in a study of cytomegalovirus exposure and HLA in healthy donors. Some clones are missing from TCRdb's copy, which holds only in-frame ones; the method was immunoSEQ multiplex PCR. The sample consists of roughly 100,000 clones, roughly 90% of them appearing once. Sequencing was done on a sample of PBMCs. All receptors derive from a woman between 18 and 30 years old in good health and CMV-seropositive. The CDR3 runs from the conserved cysteine through the conserved F or W.

V gene: TRBV5-8
CDR3 protein: CASSLVRGRGELFF

V gene: TRBV7-3
CDR3 protein: CASSPPGEQYF

V gene: TRBV6-5
CDR3 protein: CASSQPGGGRYTF

V gene: TRBV9
CDR3 protein: CASSVFSSPEVNTEAFF

V gene: TRBV29-1
CDR3 protein: CSVDLGGSWTQYF

V gene: TRBV6-1
CDR3 protein: CASSEAVEWGYTF

V gene: TRBV14
CDR3 protein: CASSQDAGGVRDTQYF

V gene: TRBV11-2
CDR3 protein: CASSSQGTAYNEQFF

V gene: TRBV18
CDR3 protein: CASSPGAVNTEAFF

V gene: TRBV28
CDR3 protein: CASSGTSKSNEQFF

V gene: TRBV29-1
CDR3 protein: CSVGGGGFETQYF

V gene: TRBV9
CDR3 protein: CASSGGLSYEQYF

V gene: TRBV5-6
CDR3 protein: CASSLVVLGETQYF

V gene: TRBV27
CDR3 protein: CASSLFSESTDTQYF

V gene: TRBV4-3
CDR3 protein: CASSLQRGGRNEQFF

V gene: TRBV6-6
CDR3 protein: CASSYPERYRDSPLHF

V gene: TRBV7-2
CDR3 protein: CASRAGGSSYNEQFF

V gene: TRBV11-2
CDR3 protein: CASSSMQGVSYNEQFF

V gene: TRBV28
CDR3 protein: CASSLGRNNYGYTF

V gene: TRBV7-6
CDR3 protein: CASSAGQGWSIGGNTIYF

V gene: TRBV27
CDR3 protein: CASGLRGYGYTF

V gene: TRBV7-2
CDR3 protein: CASSLGTGITTDTQYF

V gene: TRBV12-5
CDR3 protein: CASGLDRDYEQYF

V gene: TRBV2
CDR3 protein: CASSELVQGNYGYTF

V gene: TRBV9
CDR3 protein: CASSVEGAQETQYF

V gene: TRBV28
CDR3 protein: CASSDLLGRWETGGDF

V gene: TRBV7-2
CDR3 protein: CASSLGGVRPQHF

V gene: TRBV11-2
CDR3 protein: CASSFGRGRNQPQHF

V gene: TRBV27
CDR3 protein: CASSQWDRPFYGYTF

V gene: TRBV28
CDR3 protein: CASSFLLSGVDNEQFF

V gene: TRBV6-6
CDR3 protein: CASSYRTGNEQFF

V gene: TRBV6-1
CDR3 protein: CASSEMVRRGGYTF

V gene: TRBV19
CDR3 protein: CASSGDRGGNEQFF

V gene: TRBV29-1
CDR3 protein: CSVDTQGAQPGGGYTF

V gene: TRBV28
CDR3 protein: CASSPHYSNQPQHF

V gene: TRBV11-2
CDR3 protein: CASSLRLAGGFSYEQYF

V gene: TRBV11-2
CDR3 protein: CASSSGEKETQYF

V gene: TRBV18
CDR3 protein: CASSLQGKDEQYF

V gene: TRBV10-3
CDR3 protein: CAISEDPGGMSGYTF

V gene: TRBV6-5
CDR3 protein: CASSYSAANNYGYTF

V gene: TRBV9
CDR3 protein: CASSVVGSTGELFF

V gene: TRBV15
CDR3 protein: CATSTRFGDYGYTF

V gene: TRBV5-1
CDR3 protein: CASSLEINYGYTF

V gene: TRBV10-2
CDR3 protein: CASSDLAGGEYEQYF

V gene: TRBV27
CDR3 protein: CASSLYRSMNTEAFF

V gene: TRBV9
CDR3 protein: CASSGWDRSSYNEQFF

V gene: TRBV2
CDR3 protein: CASSLSTLDTQYF

V gene: TRBV27
CDR3 protein: CASSILQGTVTEAFF

V gene: TRBV29-1
CDR3 protein: CSVERGESYGYTF

V gene: TRBV4-1
CDR3 protein: CASSQEGTGKNIQYF

V gene: TRBV7-9
CDR3 protein: CASSLGGTDEKLFF

V gene: TRBV28
CDR3 protein: CASSEPGLSGEPQHF

V gene: TRBV18
CDR3 protein: CASSPWTGSDNYGYTF

V gene: TRBV7-2
CDR3 protein: CASSLPGQGMNTEAFF

V gene: TRBV5-4
CDR3 protein: CASSPWGSGDYNEQFF

V gene: TRBV19
CDR3 protein: CASTRDRISNQPQHF

V gene: TRBV6-6
CDR3 protein: CASSSYSNTGELFF

V gene: TRBV4-3
CDR3 protein: CASSQGEGGSGANVLTF

V gene: TRBV10-3
CDR3 protein: CAISESRTEAFF

V gene: TRBV13
CDR3 protein: CASSRGLAAQETQYF